Described below is a single T cell receptor beta chain sequence and its context. What antigen it recognizes has not been identified. No clone much larger than this one lies a single base away; base qualities are absent. The CDR3 regions of human TCRbeta chains were analyzed by immunosequencing. The published analysis was carried out like this. TCRs in the repertoires were compared against a reference library of SARS-CoV-2-specific TCRs that had been generated with the MIRA antigen-specificity platform. Breadth was defined as the fraction of unique TCRs that were SARS-CoV-2-associated. Depth was defined as the fraction of total T cells that were SARS-CoV-2-associated. Using the MIRA data, each spike-specific TCR was assigned both to the spike region to which the TCR was reactive and to a CD4 or CD8 class. Log10-transformed breadth and depth values were compared by one-way ANOVA with Sidak's multiple comparisons tests. TCRdb retrieved this table from immuneACCESS and kept in-frame rearrangements only. Not all clones are present; in checked studies, unresolved V genes account for under half, and no reason is known for the remainder. That table is the source of V, J and clone size, and D and trimming were worked out from the DNA. The sample table contains about 120,000 clones; only one count was recorded for 85% to 95% of them. The ten largest clones add up to 5% of the sample.

The data are from a study of T cell responses to AZD1222 COVID-19 vaccine (dated by TCRdb to about 2021). Background for the entire study: TCR sequencing was performed for 230 to 250 trial participants, of whom around 200 were given two doses of AZD1222 and around 25 were given two doses of MenACWY control vaccine. Trial participants were enrolled by age into 18-55, 56-69 and 70-plus year subgroups, with about 150, 27 and 61 TCR-sequenced participants respectively.

In the paper's terms, the time point label means: about 28 days (+/-7) after the second vaccine dose. Because spike-specific TCR depth and breadth did not differ between the two schedules, AZD1222 recipients who got a second dose at roughly 4 weeks were pooled with those who got a second dose at roughly 12 weeks. Vaccinee samples were obtained from the UK trials COV001 and COV002, which included a single-blind randomized controlled phase 2/3 trial of AZD1222 (ChAdOx1 nCoV-19) in healthy adults. Trial participant PBMC samples were collected at day 0 and day 28 after the second dose for TCRbeta chain sequencing. Study-level results and caveats: After two AZD1222 doses, spike-specific TCR breadth and depth were significantly higher than at day 0 and than in MenACWY recipients. In the small 56-69-year group, the increase in depth fell short of significance, most likely because of low power. Participants were mostly white British and included more females than males, and it was suggested by the authors that clonal diversity may have been underestimated. Only five or six AZD1222 recipients were SARS-CoV-2 seropositive at baseline, limiting conclusions about previously exposed vaccinees. Because no day 14 peak-response samples were available, the repertoires could be characterized only after the peak T cell response. Nearly half of unique spike-specific TCRs reportedly recognized epitopes outside regions mutated in the B.1.351 and B.1.1.7 variants. CD4 TCRs associated with the vaccine covered the entire spike protein, and the dominant responses were in regions 160-218 and 743-854.

Relative to germline, V is missing 4 bases and J is missing 6 bases, with 6 bases of the junction outside any gene match. Inclusive of the bounding cysteine and phenylalanine, the CDR3 is 14 residues long. The read is trimmed to its CDR3 DNA, 42 bases read in frame from base 1. The germline V gene encodes CDR1 SGHVS and CDR2 FNYEAQ. The chain is made from TRBV7-6 and TRBJ1-1, with TRBD1 matching 9 junction bases. Sequenced here: peripheral blood, sampled 28 days after the second AZD1222 dose. The clonotype originates from an adult who received the AZD1222 COVID-19 vaccine. The CDR3 reads CASSSGQGNSEAFF. In nucleotide form, the sequence is TGTGCCAGCAGCTCGGGACAGGGTAATTCTGAAGCTTTCTTT.